Listed below are T cell receptor beta chains from one sample, sequenced in a study of blood T cell repertoires in COVID-19. Libraries were prepared by immunoSEQ multiplex PCR; TCRdb keeps only in-frame clonotypes and omits some of them. Here the sample spans 210,000 or so clones, approximately 80% being singletons. The sequenced sample consisted of peripheral blood. Receptors originate from a woman older than 75 with active or convalescent COVID-19. CDR3s include the opening cysteine and the closing phenylalanine or tryptophan. A D gene is named only where the DNA matches it firmly. Clone size is given for some rows only: seen once, a few or many times, or a class if the clone is expanded.

few | TRBD2 | TRBJ2-5 | TRBV27 | TGTGCCAGCAGTTTATCGTTCGGGGGGGAGACCCAGTACTTC | CASSLSFGGETQYF
NA | TRBD1 | TRBJ1-4 | TRBV5-8 | TGTGCCAGCAGCAAGGGACAGCATAATGAAAAACTGTTTTTT | CASSKGQHNEKLFF
NA | NA | TRBJ2-3 | TRBV7-3 | TGTGCCAGCAGCTTAAGGCCGAGGAAACTCAGCACAGATACGCAGTATTTT | CASSLRPRKLSTDTQYF
once | NA | TRBJ1-3 | TRBV7-2 | TGTGCCAGCAGCCTAGGGATACAGGGAAACACCATATATTTT | CASSLGIQGNTIYF
NA | TRBD2 | TRBJ2-3 | TRBV5-4 | TGTGCCAGCAGCAAACTAGCGGGAGCTAGAGATACGCAGTATTTT | CASSKLAGARDTQYF
NA | TRBD2 | TRBJ2-1 | TRBV7-2 | TGTGCCAGCAGAATATCACTAGCGGGAAATGAGCAGTTCTTC | CASRISLAGNEQFF
NA | TRBD1 | TRBJ1-5 | TRBV2 | TGTGCCAGCAGCGGACAGGGGCGACAGCCCCAGCATTTT | CASSGQGRQPQHF
once | TRBD1 | TRBJ1-3 | TRBV7-2 | TGTGCCAGCAGCATCACAGGGGGAGCGGGAAACACCATATATTTT | CASSITGGAGNTIYF
NA | NA | TRBJ2-3 | TRBV6-2/TRBV6-3 | TGTGCCAGCAGTCTTGTCGGGTCAACAGATACGCAGTATTTT | CASSLVGSTDTQYF
NA | TRBD2 | TRBJ2-3 | TRBV7-2 | TGTGCCAGCAGCTACAGAGCGGGAGGGGGCACAGATACGCAGTATTTT | CASSYRAGGGTDTQYF
NA | TRBD2 | TRBJ2-7 | TRBV20-1 | TGCAGTGCTAGTGCTAGCGGGGCTTACTACGAGCAGTACTTC | CSASASGAYYEQYF
NA | NA | TRBJ2-1 | TRBV11-3 | TGTGCCAGCAGCTTAGCCCAGGGGAGCTCCTACAATGAGCAGTTCTTC | CASSLAQGSSYNEQFF
NA | NA | TRBJ2-7 | TRBV7-2 | TGTGCCAGCAGCTTATATGGCTACGCGGTCGACGAGCAGTACTTC | CASSLYGYAVDEQYF
NA | TRBD2 | TRBJ2-5 | TRBV19 | TGTGCCAACACTAGCGGGGGGGGCTTTGGGTGGACCCAGTACTTC | CANTSGGGFGWTQYF
NA | TRBD2 | TRBJ2-1 | TRBV5-1 | TGCGCCAGCAGCTTCATAGCGGGAGCTACCTACAATGAGCAGTTCTTC | CASSFIAGATYNEQFF
NA | TRBD2 | TRBJ2-5 | TRBV3-1/TRBV3-2 | TGTGCCAGCAGCCCTACTAGCGGGAGGCCCCAAGAGACCCAGTACTTC | CASSPTSGRPQETQYF
NA | NA | TRBJ2-5 | TRBV5-1 | TGCGCCAGCAGCCTGGCGCTATCTAGCGACCAAGAGACCCAGTACTTC | CASSLALSSDQETQYF
NA | TRBD1 | TRBJ1-2 | TRBV7-9 | TGTGCCAGCACCCTCAGAGCAGGGACTCCTTCACAGGGGCCTGGCTACACCTTC | CASTLRAGTPSQGPGYTF
NA | TRBD1 | TRBJ2-7 | TRBV10-1 | TGCGCCAGCAGTGCCCGGACAGGGTACGAGCAGTACTTC | CASSARTGYEQYF
NA | TRBD2 | TRBJ2-5 | TRBV10-3 | TGTGCCATCAGTTCCGGACTAGTGCTTCAAGAGACCCAGTACTTC | CAISSGLVLQETQYF
NA | TRBD1 | TRBJ2-5 | TRBV2 | TGTGCCAGCAGCGAGACAGGGGAGACCCAGTACTTC | CASSETGETQYF
few | TRBD2 | TRBJ2-5 | TRBV4-1 | TGCGCCAGCAGCTTGCGACTAGCGGGGGAGAATGTTGAGACCCAGTACTTC | CASSLRLAGENVETQYF
NA | NA | TRBJ1-5 | TRBV5-4 | TGTGCCAGCAGCTTCGGCAATCAGCCCCAGCATTTT | CASSFGNQPQHF
NA | TRBD1 | TRBJ1-2 | TRBV30 | TGTGCCGGATACAGGGGTGGAGGCTACACCTTC | CAGYRGGGYTF
few | TRBD2 | TRBJ2-1 | TRBV7-3 | TGTGCCAGCAGCTCCTTAGCGGGAGAGAACAATGAGCAGTTCTTC | CASSSLAGENNEQFF
NA | NA | TRBJ2-3 | TRBV9 | TGTGCCAGCAGGGCAGGGGGGACAGATACGCAGTATTTT | CASRAGGTDTQYF